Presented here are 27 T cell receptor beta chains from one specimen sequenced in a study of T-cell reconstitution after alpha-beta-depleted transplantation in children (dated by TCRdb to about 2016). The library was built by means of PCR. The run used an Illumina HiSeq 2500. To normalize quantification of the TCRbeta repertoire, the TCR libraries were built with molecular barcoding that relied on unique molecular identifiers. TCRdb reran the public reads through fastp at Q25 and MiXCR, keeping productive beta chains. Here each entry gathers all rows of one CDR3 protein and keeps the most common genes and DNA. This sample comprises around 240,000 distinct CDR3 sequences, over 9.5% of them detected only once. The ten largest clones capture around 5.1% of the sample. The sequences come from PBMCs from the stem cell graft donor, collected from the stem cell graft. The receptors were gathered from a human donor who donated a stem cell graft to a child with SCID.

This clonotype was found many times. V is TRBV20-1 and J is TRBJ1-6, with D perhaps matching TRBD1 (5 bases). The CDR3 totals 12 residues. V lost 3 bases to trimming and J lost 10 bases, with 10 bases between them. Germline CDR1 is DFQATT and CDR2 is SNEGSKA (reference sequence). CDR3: CSASRGGSPLHF. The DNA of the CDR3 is TGCAGTGCTAGTCGGGGCGGGTCACCCCTCCACTTT.

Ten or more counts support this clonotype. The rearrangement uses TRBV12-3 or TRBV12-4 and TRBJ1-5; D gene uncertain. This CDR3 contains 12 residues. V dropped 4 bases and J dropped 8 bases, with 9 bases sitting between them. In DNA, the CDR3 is TGTGCCAGCAGTTCCGAGCCTAAGCCCCAGCATTTT. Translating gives CASSSEPKPQHF.

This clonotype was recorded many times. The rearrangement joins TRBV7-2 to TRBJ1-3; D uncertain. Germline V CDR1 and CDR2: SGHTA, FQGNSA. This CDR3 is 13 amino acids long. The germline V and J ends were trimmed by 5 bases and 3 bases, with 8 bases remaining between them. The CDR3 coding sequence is TGTGCCAGCAGCCCCGGACTTGGAAACACCATATATTTT. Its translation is CASSPGLGNTIYF.

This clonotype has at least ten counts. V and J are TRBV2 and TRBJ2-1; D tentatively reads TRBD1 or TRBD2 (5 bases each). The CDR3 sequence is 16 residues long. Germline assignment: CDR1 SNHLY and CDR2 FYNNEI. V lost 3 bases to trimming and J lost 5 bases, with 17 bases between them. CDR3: CASSDASRVVDNEQFF. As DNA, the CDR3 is TGTGCCAGCAGTGACGCTAGCAGGGTGGTGGACAATGAGCAGTTCTTC.

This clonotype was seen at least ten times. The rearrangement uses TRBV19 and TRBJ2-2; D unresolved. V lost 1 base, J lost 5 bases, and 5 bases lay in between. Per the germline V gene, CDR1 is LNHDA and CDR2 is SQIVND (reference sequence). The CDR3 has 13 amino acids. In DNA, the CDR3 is TGTGCCAGTAGTATAGGCAGAACCGGGGAGCTGTTTTTT. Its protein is CASSIGRTGELFF.

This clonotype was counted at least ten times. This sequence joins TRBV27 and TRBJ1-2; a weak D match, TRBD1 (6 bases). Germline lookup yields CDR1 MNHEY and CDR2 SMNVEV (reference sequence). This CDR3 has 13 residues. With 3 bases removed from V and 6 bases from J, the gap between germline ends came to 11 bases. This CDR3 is CASSFTGWNGYTF. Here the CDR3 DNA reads TGTGCCAGCAGTTTCACAGGGTGGAATGGCTACACCTTC.

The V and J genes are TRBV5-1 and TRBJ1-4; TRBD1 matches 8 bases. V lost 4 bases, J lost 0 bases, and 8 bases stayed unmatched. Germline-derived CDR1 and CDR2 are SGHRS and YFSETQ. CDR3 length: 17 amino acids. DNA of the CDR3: TGCGCCAGCAGCCAAAGGACAGGGCTTGCAACTAATGAAAAACTGTTTTTT. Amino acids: CASSQRTGLATNEKLFF.

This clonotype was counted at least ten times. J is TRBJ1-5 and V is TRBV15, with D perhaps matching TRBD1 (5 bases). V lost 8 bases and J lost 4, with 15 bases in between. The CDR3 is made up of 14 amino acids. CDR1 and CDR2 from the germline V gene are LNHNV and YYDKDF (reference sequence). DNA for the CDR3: TGTGCCACCGGTGGGGGGTTTTGGAATCAGCCCCAGCATTTT. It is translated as CATGGGFWNQPQHF.

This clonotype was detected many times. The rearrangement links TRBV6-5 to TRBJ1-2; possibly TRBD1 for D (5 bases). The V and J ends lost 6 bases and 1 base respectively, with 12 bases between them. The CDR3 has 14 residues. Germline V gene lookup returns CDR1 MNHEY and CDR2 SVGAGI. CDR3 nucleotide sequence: TGTGCCAGCAGGGGACTTTCCGTTAACTATGGCTACACCTTC. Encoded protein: CASRGLSVNYGYTF.

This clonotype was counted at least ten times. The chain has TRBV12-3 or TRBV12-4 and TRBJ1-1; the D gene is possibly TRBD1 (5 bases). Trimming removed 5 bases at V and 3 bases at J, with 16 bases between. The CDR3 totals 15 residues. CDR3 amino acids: CASSPGRGLYTEAFF. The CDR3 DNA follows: TGTGCCAGCAGTCCGGGGCGAGGACTTTACACTGAAGCTTTCTTT.

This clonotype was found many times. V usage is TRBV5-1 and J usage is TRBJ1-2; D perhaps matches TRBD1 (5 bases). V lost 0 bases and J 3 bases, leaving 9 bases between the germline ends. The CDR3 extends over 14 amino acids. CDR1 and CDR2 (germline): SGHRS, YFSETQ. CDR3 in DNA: TGCGCCAGCAGCTTGGGGGGCTCGGACTATGGCTACACCTTC. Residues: CASSLGGSDYGYTF.

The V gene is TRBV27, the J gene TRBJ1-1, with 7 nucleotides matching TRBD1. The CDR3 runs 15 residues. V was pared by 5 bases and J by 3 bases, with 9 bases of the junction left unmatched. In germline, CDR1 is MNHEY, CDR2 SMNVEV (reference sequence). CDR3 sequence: CASSPGSGGDTEAFF. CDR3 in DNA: TGTGCCAGCAGTCCTGGGTCAGGGGGGGACACTGAAGCTTTCTTT.

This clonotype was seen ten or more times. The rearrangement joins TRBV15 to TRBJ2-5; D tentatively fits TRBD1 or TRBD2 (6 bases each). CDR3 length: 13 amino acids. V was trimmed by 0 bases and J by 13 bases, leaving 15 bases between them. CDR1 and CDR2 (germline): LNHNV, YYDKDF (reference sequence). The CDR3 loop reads CATSRDGGQPRYF. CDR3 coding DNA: TGTGCCACCAGCAGAGATGGGGGGCAGCCCCGGTACTTC.

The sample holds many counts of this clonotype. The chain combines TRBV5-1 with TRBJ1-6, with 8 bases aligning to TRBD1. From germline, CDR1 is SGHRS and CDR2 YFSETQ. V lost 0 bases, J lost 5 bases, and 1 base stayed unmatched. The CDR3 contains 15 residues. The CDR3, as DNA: TGCGCCAGCAGCTTGGGGGACAGGAATAATTCACCCCTCCACTTT. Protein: CASSLGDRNNSPLHF.

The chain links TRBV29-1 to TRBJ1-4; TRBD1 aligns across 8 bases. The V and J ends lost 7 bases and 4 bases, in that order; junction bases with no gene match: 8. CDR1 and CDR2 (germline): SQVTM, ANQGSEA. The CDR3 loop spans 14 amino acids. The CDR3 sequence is CSGYWTGNNEKLFF. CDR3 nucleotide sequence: TGCAGCGGATACTGGACAGGGAATAATGAAAAACTGTTTTTT.

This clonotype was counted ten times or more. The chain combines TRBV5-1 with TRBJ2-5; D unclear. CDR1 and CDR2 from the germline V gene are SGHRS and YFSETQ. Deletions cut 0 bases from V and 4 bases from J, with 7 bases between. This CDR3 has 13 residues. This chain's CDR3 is CASSLEGTETQYF. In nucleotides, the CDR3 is TGCGCCAGCAGCTTGGAAGGCACAGAGACCCAGTACTTC.

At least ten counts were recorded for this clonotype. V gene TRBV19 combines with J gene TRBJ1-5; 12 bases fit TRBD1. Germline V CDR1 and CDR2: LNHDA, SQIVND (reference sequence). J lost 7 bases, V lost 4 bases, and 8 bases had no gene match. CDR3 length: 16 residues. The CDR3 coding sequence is TGTGCCAGTAGTACCGGGACAGGGGGCCGACAGCAGCCCCAGCATTTT. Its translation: CASSTGTGGRQQPQHF.

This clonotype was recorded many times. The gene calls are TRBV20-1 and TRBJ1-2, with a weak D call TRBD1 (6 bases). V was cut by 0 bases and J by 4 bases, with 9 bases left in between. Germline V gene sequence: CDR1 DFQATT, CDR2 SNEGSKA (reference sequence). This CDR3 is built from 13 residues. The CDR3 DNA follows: TGCAGTGCTAGAGACTACAGGGTCTATGGCTACACCTTC. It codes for CSARDYRVYGYTF.

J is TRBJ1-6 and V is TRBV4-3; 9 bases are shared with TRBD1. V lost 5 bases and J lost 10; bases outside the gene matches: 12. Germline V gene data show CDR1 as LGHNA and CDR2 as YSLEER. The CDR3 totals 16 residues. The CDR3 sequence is CASSSARTGEGSPLHF. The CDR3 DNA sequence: TGCGCCAGCAGCTCCGCCCGGACAGGGGAGGGATCACCCCTCCACTTT.

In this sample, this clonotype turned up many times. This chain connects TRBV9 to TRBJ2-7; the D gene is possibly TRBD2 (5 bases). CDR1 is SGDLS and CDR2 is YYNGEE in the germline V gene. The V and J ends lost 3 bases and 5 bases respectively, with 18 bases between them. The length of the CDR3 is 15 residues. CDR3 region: CASSAGLYNGNEQYF. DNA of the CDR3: TGTGCCAGCAGCGCAGGACTTTACAACGGGAACGAGCAGTACTTC.

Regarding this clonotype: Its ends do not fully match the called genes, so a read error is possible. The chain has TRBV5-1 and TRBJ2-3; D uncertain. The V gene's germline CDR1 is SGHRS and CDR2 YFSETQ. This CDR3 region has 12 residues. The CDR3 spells CASSLHADSQYF. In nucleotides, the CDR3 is TGCGCCAGCAGCTTGCATGCAGATTCGCAGTATTTT.

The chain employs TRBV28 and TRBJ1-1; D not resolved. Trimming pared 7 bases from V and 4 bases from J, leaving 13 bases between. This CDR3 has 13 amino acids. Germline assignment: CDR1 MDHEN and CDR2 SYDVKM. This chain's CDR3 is CASTSSMSTEAFF. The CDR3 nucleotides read TGTGCCAGCACCTCTTCTATGAGCACTGAAGCTTTCTTT.

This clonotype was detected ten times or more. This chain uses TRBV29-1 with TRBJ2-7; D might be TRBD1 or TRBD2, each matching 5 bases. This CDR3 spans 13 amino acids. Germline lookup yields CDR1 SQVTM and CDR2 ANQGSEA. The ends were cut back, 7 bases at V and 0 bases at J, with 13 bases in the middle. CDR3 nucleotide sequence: TGCAGCGGCACTCGGGACGGCTCCTACGAGCAGTACTTC. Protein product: CSGTRDGSYEQYF.

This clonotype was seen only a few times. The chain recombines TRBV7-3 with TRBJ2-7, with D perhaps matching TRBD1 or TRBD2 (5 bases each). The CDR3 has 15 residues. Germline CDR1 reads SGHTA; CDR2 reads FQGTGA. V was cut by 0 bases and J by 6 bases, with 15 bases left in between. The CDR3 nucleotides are TGTGCCAGCAGCTTAACAGGGCAGGGAGCATCCGAGCAGTACTTC. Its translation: CASSLTGQGASEQYF.

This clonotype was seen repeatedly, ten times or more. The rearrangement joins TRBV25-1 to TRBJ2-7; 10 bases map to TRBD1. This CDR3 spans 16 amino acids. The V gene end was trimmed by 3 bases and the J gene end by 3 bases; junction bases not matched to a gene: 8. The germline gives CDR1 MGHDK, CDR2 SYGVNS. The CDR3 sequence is CASSDRTGGLGYEQYF. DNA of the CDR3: TGTGCCAGCAGTGACCGGACAGGGGGATTGGGCTACGAGCAGTACTTC.

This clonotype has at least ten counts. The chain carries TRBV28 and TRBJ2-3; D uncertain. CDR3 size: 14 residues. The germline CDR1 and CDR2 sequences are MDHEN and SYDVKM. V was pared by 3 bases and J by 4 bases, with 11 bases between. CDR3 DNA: TGTGCCAGCAGTTTCCGGACGGGCCCAGATACGCAGTATTTT. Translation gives CASSFRTGPDTQYF.

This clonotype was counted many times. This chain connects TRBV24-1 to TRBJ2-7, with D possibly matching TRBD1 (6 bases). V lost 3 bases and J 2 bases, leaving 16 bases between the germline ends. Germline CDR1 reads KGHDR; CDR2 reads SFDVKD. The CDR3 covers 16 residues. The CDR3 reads CATSDPSDRSPYEQYF. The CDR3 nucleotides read TGTGCCACCAGTGATCCCTCTGACAGGTCCCCCTACGAGCAGTACTTC.